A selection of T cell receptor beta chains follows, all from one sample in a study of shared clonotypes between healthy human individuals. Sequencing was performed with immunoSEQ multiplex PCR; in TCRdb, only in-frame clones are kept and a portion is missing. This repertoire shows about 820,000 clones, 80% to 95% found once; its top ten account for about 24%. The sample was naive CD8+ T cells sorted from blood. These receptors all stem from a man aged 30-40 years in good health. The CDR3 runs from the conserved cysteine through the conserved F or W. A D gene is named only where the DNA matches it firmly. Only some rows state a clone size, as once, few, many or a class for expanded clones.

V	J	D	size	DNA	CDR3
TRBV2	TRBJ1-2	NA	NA	TGTGCCAGCAGTCCCCAGGAGGGCCAGGGCTATGGCTACACCTTC	CASSPQEGQGYGYTF
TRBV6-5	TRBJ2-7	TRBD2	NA	TGTGCCAGCAGTCTTCTAGCGGGAGAGTCCTACGAGCAGTACTTC	CASSLLAGESYEQYF
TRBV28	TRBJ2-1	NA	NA	TGTGCCAGCAGTTTCAGGGCGTACAATGAGCAGTTCTTC	CASSFRAYNEQFF
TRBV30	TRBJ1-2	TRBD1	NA	TGTGCCTGGGGAACAGGGGTTGGATATGGCTACACCTTC	CAWGTGVGYGYTF
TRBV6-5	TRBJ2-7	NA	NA	TGTGCCAGCAGCCCCGCGATGCCCTACGAGCAGTACTTC	CASSPAMPYEQYF
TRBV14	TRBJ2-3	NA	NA	TGTGCCAGCAGCCAAGATTGGACAGATACGCAGTATTTT	CASSQDWTDTQYF
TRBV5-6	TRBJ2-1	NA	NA	TGTGCCAGCAGCTTGGTTTCTGAGCCCATCTCCTACAATGAGCAGTTCTTC	CASSLVSEPISYNEQFF
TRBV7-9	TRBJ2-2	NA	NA	TGTGCCAGCAGCTTATATCGCGGGGTCGGGGAGCTGTTTTTT	CASSLYRGVGELFF
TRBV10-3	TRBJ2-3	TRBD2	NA	TGTGCCATCAGTGAGCGGGAGGACCTCACAGATACGCAGTATTTT	CAISEREDLTDTQYF
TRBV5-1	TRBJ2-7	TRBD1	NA	TGCGCCAGCAGCGGTGGACAGGCGGCCTACGAGCAGTACTTC	CASSGGQAAYEQYF
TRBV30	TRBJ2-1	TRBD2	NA	TGTGCCTGGGGGGTGGAGACTAGCGGTGACTACAATGAGCAGTTCTTC	CAWGVETSGDYNEQFF
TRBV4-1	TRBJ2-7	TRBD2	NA	TGCGCCAGCAGCCAATCAACCGGGACTACCCTTGACGAGCAGTACTTC	CASSQSTGTTLDEQYF
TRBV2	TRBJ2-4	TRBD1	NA	TGTGCCAGCAGTACTCGACAGGGCGGAAACATTCAGTACTTC	CASSTRQGGNIQYF
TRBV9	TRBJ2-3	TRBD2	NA	TGTGCCAGCAGCGTAGAAGCGGGAGGGAGCACAGATACGCAGTATTTT	CASSVEAGGSTDTQYF
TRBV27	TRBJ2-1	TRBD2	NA	TGTGCCAGCATCCTGTCCCTAGCGGGAGGGAAAAATGAGCAGTTCTTC	CASILSLAGGKNEQFF
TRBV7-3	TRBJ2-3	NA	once	TGTGCCAGCAGCTTACTTGCCCGATCTAGCACAGATACGCAGTATTTT	CASSLLARSSTDTQYF
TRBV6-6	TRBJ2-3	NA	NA	TGTGCCAGCACGTATCTTGGCACAGGAGGCTCAGATACGCAGTATTTT	CASTYLGTGGSDTQYF
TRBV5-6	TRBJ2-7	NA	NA	TGTGCCAGCAGCTTGGGTGGCGAGCAGTACTTC	CASSLGGEQYF
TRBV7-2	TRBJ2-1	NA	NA	TGTGCCAGCAGCGAACAGGGAGGGGTCTACAATGAGCAGTTCTTC	CASSEQGGVYNEQFF
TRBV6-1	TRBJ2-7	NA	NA	TGTGCCAGCAGTGAATGGCAGAGTTCCAGCTACGAGCAGTACTTC	CASSEWQSSSYEQYF
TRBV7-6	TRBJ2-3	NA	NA	TGTGCCAGCAGCTTAGCGCCGAGCACAGATACGCAGTATTTT	CASSLAPSTDTQYF
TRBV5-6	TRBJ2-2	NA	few	TGTGCCAGCAGCTGGTCTTCCGGGGAGCTGTTTTTT	CASSWSSGELFF
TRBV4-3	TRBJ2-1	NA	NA	TGCGCCAGCAGCCAAGAGCAGCCGGCCTCCTACAATGAGCAGTTCTTC	CASSQEQPASYNEQFF
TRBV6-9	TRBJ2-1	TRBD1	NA	TGTGCCAGCAGCCGGGGACAGGGTAACGTCGATGAGCAGTTCTTC	CASSRGQGNVDEQFF
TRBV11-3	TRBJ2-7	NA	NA	TGTGCCAGCAGCTTAGGGGCGGGTCTTGAGCAGTACTTC	CASSLGAGLEQYF
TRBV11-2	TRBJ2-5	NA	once	TGTGCCAGCAGCTTAGGCTTCAGAAGCGGTCGGGAGACCCAGTACTTC	CASSLGFRSGRETQYF
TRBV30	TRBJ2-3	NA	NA	TGTGCCTGGAGTCCGGGCATTGCTGGCACAGATACGCAGTATTTT	CAWSPGIAGTDTQYF
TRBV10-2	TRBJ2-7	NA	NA	TGCGCCAGCAGTGTAGCTGACGAGCAGTACTTC	CASSVADEQYF
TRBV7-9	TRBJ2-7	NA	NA	TGTGCCAGCAGCCAAAGGCTGAGCGCCAGCTCCTACGAGCAGTACTTC	CASSQRLSASSYEQYF
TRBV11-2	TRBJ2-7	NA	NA	TGTGCCAGCAGCTTAACGGGAACAGCCTACGAGCAGTACTTC	CASSLTGTAYEQYF
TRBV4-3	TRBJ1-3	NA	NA	TGCGCCAGCAGCCAAGATCCTATGGGGGGAAGGAGCTTCTCTGGAAACACCATATATTTT	CASSQDPMGGRSFSGNTIYF